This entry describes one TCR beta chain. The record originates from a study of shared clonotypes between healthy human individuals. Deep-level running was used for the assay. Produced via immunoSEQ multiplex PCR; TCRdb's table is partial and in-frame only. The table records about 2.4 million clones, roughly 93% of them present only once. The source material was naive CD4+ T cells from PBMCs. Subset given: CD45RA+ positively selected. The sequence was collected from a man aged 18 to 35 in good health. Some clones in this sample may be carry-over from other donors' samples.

The CDR3 protein is CATSRSLVGAYTEAFF. The CDR3 DNA reads as TGTGCCACCAGCAGAAGCCTCGTGGGGGCATACACTGAAGCTTTCTTT. V and J are TRBV15 and TRBJ1-1, with a tentative D call TRBD1 (6 bases). The germline V and J ends were trimmed by 2 bases and 3 bases, with 16 bases remaining between them. In germline, CDR1 is LNHNV, CDR2 YYDKDF (reference sequence). The CDR3 is made up of 16 amino acids.